This T cell receptor (beta chain) was retrieved from a study of T-cell reconstitution after alpha-beta-depleted transplantation in children. This clonotype has at least ten counts. Deletions cut 4 bases from V and 0 bases from J, with 6 bases between. In germline, CDR1 is SQVTM, CDR2 ANQGSEA. CDR3 length equals 13 residues. TCRbeta library construction was performed incorporating unique molecular identifiers. TCRdb fed the PCR reads into MiXCR, producing one record per CDR3 protein. The table has around 250,000 distinct CDR3 sequences, approximately 8% seen once. The chain has TRBV29-1 and TRBJ2-2; D remains unclear. This TCR derives from a male patient between 10 and 17 years old who had a stem cell transplant for acute lymphoblastic leukemia, so the T cells may come from the graft donor. The input for sequencing was PBMCs, mostly from graft donor cells, taken 180 days after TCRalphabeta/CD19-depleted stem cell transplant. The CDR3 protein is CSVARANTGELFF. The CDR3 DNA reads TGCAGCGTTGCACGGGCGAACACCGGGGAGCTGTTTTTT.